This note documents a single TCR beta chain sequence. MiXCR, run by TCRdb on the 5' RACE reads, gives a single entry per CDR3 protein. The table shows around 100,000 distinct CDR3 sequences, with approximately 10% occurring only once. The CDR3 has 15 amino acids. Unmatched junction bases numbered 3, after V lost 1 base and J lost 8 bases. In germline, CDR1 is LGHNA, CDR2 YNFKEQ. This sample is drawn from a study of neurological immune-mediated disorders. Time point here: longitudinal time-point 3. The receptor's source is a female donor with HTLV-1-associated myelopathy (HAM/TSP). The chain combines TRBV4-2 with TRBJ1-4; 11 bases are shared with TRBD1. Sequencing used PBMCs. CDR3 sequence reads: CASSQVGQGVEKLFF. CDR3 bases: TGTGCCAGCAGCCAAGTGGGACAGGGGGTAGAAAAACTGTTTTTT.